This TCR beta chain emerged from a study of metastatic and nonmetastatic thyroid tumors. In this sample, this clone is medium-sized. Its antigen is undetermined. Trimming removed 6 bases from V and 2 bases from J; junction bases left unmatched: 10. Germline values: CDR1 DFQATT, CDR2 SNEGSKA (reference sequence). The CDR3 has 16 residues. With MiXCR, TCRdb called clones anew from the PCR reads. The sample holds about 13,000 clones, 33% seen once. Treatment of any kind had been given to no patient before thyroid surgery. General study findings and limits: Malignant thyroid tumors reportedly exceeded benign nodules significantly in TCR beta diversity, with the difference appearing in blood and tumor.

The receptor's source is a male donor with papillary thyroid cancer or a benign thyroid nodule (not recorded which). Some clones in this sample may be carry-over from other donors' samples. The sample comprised tumor tissue. The chain links TRBV20-1 to TRBJ2-3, with 11 bases aligning to TRBD1. This CDR3 is CSARRTGGTTTDTQYF. The CDR3 DNA follows: TGCAGTGCCCGCCGGACAGGGGGCACGACCACAGATACGCAGTATTTT.